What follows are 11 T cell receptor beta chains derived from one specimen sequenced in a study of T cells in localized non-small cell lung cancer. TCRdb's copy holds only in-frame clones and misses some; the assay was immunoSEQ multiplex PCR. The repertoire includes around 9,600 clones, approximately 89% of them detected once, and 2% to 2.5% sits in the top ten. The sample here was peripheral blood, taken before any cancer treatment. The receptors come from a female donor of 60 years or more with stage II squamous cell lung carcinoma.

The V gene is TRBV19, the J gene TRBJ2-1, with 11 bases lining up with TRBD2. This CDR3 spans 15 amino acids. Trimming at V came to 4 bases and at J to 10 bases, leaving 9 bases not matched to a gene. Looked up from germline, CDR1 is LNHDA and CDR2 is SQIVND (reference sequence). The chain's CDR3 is CASSNPGLAAREQFF. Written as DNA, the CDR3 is TGTGCCAGTAGTAATCCGGGACTAGCGGCACGGGAGCAGTTCTTC. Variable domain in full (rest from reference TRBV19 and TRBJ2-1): DGGITQSPKYLFRKEGQNVTLSCEQNLNHDAMYWYRQDPGQGLRLIYYSQIVNDFQKGDIAEGYSVSREKKESFPLTVTSAQKNPTAFYLCASSNPGLAAREQFFGPGTRLTVL.

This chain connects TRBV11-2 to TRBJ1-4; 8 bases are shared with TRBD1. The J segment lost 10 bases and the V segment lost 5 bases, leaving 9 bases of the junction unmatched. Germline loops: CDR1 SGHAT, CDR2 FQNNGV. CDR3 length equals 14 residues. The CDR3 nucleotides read TGTGCCAGCAGCATAGGACAGGGAGAGGGAAAACTGTTTTTT. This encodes CASSIGQGEGKLFF.

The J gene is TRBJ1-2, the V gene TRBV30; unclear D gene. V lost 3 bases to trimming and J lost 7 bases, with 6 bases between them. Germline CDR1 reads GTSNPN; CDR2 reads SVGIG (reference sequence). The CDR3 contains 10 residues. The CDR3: CAWRRGGYTF. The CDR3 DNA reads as TGTGCCTGGAGACGGGGTGGCTACACCTTC.

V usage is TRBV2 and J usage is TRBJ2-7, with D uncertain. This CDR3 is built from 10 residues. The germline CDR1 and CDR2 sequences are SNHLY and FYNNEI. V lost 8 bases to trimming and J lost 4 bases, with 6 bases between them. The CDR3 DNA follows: TGTGCCAGCGGCGATTACGAGCAGTACGTC. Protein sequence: CASGDYEQYV.

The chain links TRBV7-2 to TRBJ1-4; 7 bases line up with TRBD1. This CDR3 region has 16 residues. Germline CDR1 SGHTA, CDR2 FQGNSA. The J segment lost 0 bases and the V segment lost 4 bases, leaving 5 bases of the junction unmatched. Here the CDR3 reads CASSSTGPSTNEKLFF. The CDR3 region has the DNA TGTGCCAGCAGCTCGACAGGGCCGTCAACTAATGAAAAACTGTTTTTT. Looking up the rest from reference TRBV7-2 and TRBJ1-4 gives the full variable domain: GAGVSQSPSNKVTEKGKDVELRCDPISGHTALYWYRQSLGQGLEFLIYFQGNSAPDKSGLPSDRFSAERTGGSVSTLTIQRTQQEDSAVYLCASSSTGPSTNEKLFFGSGTQLSVL.

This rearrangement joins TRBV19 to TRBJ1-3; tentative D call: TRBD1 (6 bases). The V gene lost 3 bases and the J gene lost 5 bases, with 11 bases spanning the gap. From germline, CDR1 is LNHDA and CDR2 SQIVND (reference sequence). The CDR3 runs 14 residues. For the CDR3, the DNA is TGTGCCAGTAGTATTACCAGGGGTAGAAACACCATATATTTT. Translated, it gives CASSITRGRNTIYF.

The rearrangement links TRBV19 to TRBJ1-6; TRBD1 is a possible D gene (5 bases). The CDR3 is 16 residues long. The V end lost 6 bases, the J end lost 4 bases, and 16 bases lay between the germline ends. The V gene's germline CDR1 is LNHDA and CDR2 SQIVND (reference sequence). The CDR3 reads CASSTLERGYNSPLHF. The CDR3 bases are TGTGCCAGTAGCACGTTAGAGCGGGGGTATAATTCACCCCTCCACTTT.

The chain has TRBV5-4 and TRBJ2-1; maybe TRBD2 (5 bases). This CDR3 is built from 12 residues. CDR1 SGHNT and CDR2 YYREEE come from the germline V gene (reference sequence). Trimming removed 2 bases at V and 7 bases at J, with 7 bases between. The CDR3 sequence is CASSFTGNEQFF. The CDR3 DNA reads TGTGCCAGCAGCTTCACGGGGAATGAGCAGTTCTTC.

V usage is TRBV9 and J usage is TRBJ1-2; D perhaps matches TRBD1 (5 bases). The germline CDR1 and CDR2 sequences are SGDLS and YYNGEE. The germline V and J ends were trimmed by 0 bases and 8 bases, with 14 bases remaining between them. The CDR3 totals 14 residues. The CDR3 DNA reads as TGTGCCAGCAGCGTAGGGGGCAAAGCTCGGGGCTACACCTTC. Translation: CASSVGGKARGYTF.

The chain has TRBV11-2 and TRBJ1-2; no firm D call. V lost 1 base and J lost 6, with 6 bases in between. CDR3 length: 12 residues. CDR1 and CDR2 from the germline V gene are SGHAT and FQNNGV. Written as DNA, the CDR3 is TGTGCCAGCAGCTTAGGGGAAGATGGCTACACCTTC. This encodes CASSLGEDGYTF. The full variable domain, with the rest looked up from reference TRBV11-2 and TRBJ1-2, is EAGVAQSPRYKIIEKRQSVAFWCNPISGHATLYWYQQILGQGPKLLIQFQNNGVVDDSQLPKDRFSAERLKGVDSTLKIQPAKLEDSAVYLCASSLGEDGYTFGSGTRLTVV.

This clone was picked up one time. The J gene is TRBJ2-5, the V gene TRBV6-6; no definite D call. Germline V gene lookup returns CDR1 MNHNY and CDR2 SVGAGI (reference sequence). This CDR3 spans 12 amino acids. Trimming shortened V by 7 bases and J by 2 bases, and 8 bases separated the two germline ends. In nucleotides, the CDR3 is TGTGCCAGCAACTACGGTCAAGAGACCCAGTACTTC. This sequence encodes CASNYGQETQYF.